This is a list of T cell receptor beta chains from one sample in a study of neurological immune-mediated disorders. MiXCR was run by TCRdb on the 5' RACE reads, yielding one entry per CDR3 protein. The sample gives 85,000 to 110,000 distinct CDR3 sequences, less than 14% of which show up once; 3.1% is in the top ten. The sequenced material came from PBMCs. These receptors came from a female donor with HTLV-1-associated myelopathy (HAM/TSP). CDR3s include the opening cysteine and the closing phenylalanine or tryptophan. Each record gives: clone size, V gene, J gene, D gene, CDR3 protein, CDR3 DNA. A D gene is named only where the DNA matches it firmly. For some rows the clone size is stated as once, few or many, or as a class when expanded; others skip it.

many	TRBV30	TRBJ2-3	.	CAWKGAGKIDTQYF	TGTGCCTGGAAAGGGGCAGGGAAAATTGATACGCAGTATTTT
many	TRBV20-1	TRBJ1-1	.	CSAHPGRKNTEAFF	TGCAGTGCGCATCCGGGACGCAAGAACACTGAAGCTTTCTTT
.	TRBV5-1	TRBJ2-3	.	CASSFGTPQDTQYF	TGCGCCAGCAGCTTCGGGACTCCGCAAGATACGCAGTATTTT
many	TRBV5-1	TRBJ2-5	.	CASSLSSPETQYF	TGCGCCAGCAGCCTCTCATCCCCAGAGACCCAGTACTTC
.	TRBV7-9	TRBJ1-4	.	CASSLGGTGNEKLFF	TGTGCCAGCAGCTTAGGTGGGACGGGTAATGAAAAACTGTTTTTT
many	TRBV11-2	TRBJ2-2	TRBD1	CASSLGQGANTGELFF	TGTGCCAGCAGCTTAGGACAGGGGGCAAACACCGGGGAGCTGTTTTTT
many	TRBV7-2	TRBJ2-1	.	CASSLEFRGSGQFF	TGTGCCAGCAGCTTAGAGTTTAGGGGGTCTGGGCAGTTCTTC
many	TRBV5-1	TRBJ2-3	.	CASSDQGKTDTQYF	TGCGCCAGCAGCGATCAGGGAAAGACAGATACGCAGTATTTT
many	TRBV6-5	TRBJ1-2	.	CASNDIFRYGYTF	TGTGCCAGCAACGACATATTTCGCTATGGCTACACCTTC
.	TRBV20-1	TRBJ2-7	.	CSARDLKGSYEQYF	TGCAGTGCTAGAGATCTAAAAGGATCCTACGAGCAGTACTTC
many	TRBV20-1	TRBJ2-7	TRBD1	CTIPRDRGYEQYF	TGCACGATACCCCGGGACAGGGGTTACGAGCAGTACTTC
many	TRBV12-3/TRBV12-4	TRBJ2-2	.	CASSRGVPGELFF	TGTGCCAGCAGCCGGGGCGTACCCGGGGAGCTGTTTTTT
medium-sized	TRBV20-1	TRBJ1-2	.	CSARQVFDYGYTF	TGCAGTGCTAGACAGGTTTTCGACTATGGCTACACCTTC
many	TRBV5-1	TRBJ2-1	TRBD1	CASSRDRDEQFF	TGCGCCAGCAGCAGGGACAGGGATGAGCAGTTCTTC
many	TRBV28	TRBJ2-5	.	CASNRQPQYQETQYF	TGTGCCAGCAATCGACAGCCCCAGTACCAAGAGACCCAGTACTTC
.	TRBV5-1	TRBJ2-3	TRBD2	CASNSAPSGSTDTQYF	TGCGCCAGCAACTCCGCACCTAGCGGCAGCACAGATACGCAGTATTTT
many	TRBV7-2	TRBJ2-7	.	CASSLLGNEQYF	TGTGCCAGCAGCTTACTCGGCAACGAGCAGTACTTC
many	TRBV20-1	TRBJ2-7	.	CSAVDNPSSYEQYF	TGCAGTGCTGTGGACAATCCGAGCTCCTACGAGCAGTACTTC
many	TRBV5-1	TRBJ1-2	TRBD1	CASSSTPGQGGYGYTF	TGCGCCAGCAGCTCCACACCGGGACAGGGAGGCTATGGCTACACCTTC
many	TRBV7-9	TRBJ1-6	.	CASSLALVGNSPLHF	TGTGCCAGCAGCTTAGCGTTAGTCGGTAATTCACCCCTCCACTTT
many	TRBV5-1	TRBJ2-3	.	CASSLEVAPDTQYF	TGCGCCAGCAGCTTGGAAGTAGCCCCAGATACGCAGTATTTT
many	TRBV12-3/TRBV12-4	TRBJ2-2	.	CASSRGTGELFF	TGTGCCAGCAGTCGGGGGACCGGGGAGCTGTTTTTT
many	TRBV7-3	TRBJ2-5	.	CASSLIEGETQYF	TGTGCCAGCAGCTTAATCGAGGGGGAGACCCAGTACTTC
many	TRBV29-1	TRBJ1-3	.	CSVVGQKSSGNTIYF	TGCAGCGTGGTCGGACAGAAATCCTCTGGAAACACCATATATTTT
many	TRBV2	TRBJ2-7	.	CASSVGESYEQYF	TGTGCCAGCAGTGTGGGGGAATCCTACGAGCAGTACTTC
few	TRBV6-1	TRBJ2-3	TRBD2	CASTTGLAGTDTQYF	TGTGCCAGCACCACGGGGCTAGCGGGGACAGATACGCAGTATTTT
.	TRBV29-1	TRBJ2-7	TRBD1	CSVANLGTGRQYF	TGCAGCGTTGCCAACCTTGGGACAGGGAGACAGTACTTC
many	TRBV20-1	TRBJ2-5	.	CSASSPGVETQYF	TGCAGTGCTAGTTCTCCGGGGGTTGAGACCCAGTACTTC
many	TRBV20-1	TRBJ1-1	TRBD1	CSAPETGLNTEAFF	TGCAGTGCTCCAGAGACAGGGTTGAACACTGAAGCTTTCTTT
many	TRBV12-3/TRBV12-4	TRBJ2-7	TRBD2	CASSLHRGGEQYF	TGTGCCAGCAGTTTACACCGCGGGGGCGAGCAGTACTTC
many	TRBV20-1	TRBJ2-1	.	CSARSDSEQFF	TGCAGTGCCCGAAGCGATAGTGAGCAGTTCTTC
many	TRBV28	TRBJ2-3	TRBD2	CASSHPGLGHTDTQYF	TGTGCCAGCAGTCACCCGGGACTAGGGCACACAGATACGCAGTATTTT
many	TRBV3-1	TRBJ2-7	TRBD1	CASSQTGGSSYEQYF	TGTGCCAGCAGCCAAACAGGGGGGAGCTCCTACGAGCAGTACTTC
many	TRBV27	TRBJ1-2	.	CASSLLSGANYGYTF	TGTGCCAGCAGTTTATTGTCCGGAGCTAACTATGGCTACACCTTC
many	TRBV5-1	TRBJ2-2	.	CASSLGETGTYTGELFF	TGCGCCAGCAGCTTGGGGGAAACCGGGACTTACACCGGGGAGCTGTTTTTT
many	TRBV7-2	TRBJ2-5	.	CASSLGDRETQYF	TGTGCCAGCAGCTTAGGGGATCGGGAGACCCAGTACTTC
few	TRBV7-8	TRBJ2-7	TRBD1	CASSLGWQGAYEQYF	TGTGCCAGCAGCTTAGGGTGGCAGGGGGCGTACGAGCAGTACTTC
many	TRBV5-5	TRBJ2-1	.	CASSLLGAFEQFF	TGTGCCAGCAGCTTGCTCGGGGCTTTTGAGCAGTTCTTC
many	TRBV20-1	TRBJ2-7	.	CSAKAGPLYEQYF	TGCAGTGCTAAGGCAGGTCCCCTCTACGAGCAGTACTTC
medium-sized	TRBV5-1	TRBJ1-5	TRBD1	CASSWTGEQPQHF	TGCGCCAGCAGCTGGACAGGAGAGCAGCCCCAGCATTTT
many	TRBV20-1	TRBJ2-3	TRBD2	CSAHRRTSGVLGTDTQYF	TGCAGTGCCCATCGGCGGACTAGCGGGGTTCTGGGCACAGATACGCAGTATTTT
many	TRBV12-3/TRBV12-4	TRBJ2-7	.	CASSSSPGSGQTYEQYF	TGTGCCAGCAGTTCTAGCCCCGGGTCGGGACAAACCTACGAGCAGTACTTC
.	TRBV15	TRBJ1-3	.	CATSREPRAPGNTIYF	TGTGCCACCAGCAGAGAGCCCAGGGCACCTGGAAACACCATATATTTT
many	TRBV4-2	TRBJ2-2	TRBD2	CASSPRREAGELFF	TGTGCCAGCAGCCCCCGCCGGGAGGCCGGGGAGCTGTTTTTT
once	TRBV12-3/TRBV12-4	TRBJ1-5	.	CARSKDGNSNQPQHF	TGTGCCAGAAGTAAGGACGGGAATAGCAATCAACCCCAGCATTTT
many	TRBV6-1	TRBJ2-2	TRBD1	CASSTQGTGELFF	TGTGCCAGTTCCACACAGGGGACCGGGGAGCTGTTTTTT
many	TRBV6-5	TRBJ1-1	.	CASSPNRGNTEAFF	TGTGCCAGCAGCCCTAATCGGGGGAACACTGAAGCTTTCTTT
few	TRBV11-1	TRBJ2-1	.	CASSLGLGSYNEQFF	TGTGCCAGCAGCTTGGGACTTGGTTCCTACAATGAGCAGTTCTTC
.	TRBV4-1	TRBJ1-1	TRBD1	CASSDLGQGNSNTEAFF	TGCGCCAGCAGCGACCTGGGACAGGGAAATTCGAACACTGAAGCTTTCTTT
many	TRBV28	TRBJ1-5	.	CAVNNGYSNQPQHF	TGTGCCGTAAATAACGGCTATAGCAATCAGCCCCAGCATTTT
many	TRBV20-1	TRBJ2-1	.	CSATWSQGYNEQFF	TGCAGTGCCACCTGGAGTCAGGGGTACAATGAGCAGTTCTTC
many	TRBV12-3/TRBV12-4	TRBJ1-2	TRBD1	CASSSGPGQGFTNYGYTF	TGTGCCAGCAGTTCGGGCCCGGGACAGGGTTTTACTAACTATGGCTACACCTTC
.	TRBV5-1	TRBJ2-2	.	CASSLEGYTGELFF	TGCGCCAGCAGCTTGGAGGGCTACACCGGGGAGCTGTTTTTT
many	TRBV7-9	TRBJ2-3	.	CASSVAYGQYITDTQYF	TGTGCCAGCAGCGTAGCCTACGGACAATATATCACAGATACGCAGTATTTT
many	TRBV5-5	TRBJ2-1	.	CASSRPPYNEQFF	TGTGCCAGCAGCCGTCCCCCGTACAATGAGCAGTTCTTC
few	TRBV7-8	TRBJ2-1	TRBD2	CASSPRAASGGYNEQFF	TGTGCCAGCAGCCCCCGGGCGGCTAGCGGGGGGTACAATGAGCAGTTCTTC
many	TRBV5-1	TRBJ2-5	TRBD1	CATSRGGGETQYF	TGCGCCACCTCGAGAGGGGGCGGGGAGACCCAGTACTTC
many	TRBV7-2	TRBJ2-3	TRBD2	CASSLVLAGGTDTQYF	TGTGCCAGCAGCTTAGTTTTAGCGGGGGGAACAGATACGCAGTATTTT
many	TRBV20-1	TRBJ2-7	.	CSARRGWEQYF	TGCAGTGCCCGAAGGGGGTGGGAGCAGTACTTC